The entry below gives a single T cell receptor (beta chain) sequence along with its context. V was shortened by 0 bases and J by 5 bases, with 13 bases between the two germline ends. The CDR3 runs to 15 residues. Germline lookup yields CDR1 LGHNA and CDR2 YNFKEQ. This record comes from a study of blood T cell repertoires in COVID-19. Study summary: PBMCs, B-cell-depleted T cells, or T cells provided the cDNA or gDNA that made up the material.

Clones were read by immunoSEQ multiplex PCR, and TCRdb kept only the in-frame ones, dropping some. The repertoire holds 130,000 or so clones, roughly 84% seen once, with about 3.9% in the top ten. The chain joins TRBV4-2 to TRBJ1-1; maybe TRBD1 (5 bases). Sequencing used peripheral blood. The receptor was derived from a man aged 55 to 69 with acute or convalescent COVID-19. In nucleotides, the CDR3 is TGTGCCAGCAGCCAAGAGGCGGCAGGGTGGACTGAAGCTTTCTTT. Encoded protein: CASSQEAAGWTEAFF.